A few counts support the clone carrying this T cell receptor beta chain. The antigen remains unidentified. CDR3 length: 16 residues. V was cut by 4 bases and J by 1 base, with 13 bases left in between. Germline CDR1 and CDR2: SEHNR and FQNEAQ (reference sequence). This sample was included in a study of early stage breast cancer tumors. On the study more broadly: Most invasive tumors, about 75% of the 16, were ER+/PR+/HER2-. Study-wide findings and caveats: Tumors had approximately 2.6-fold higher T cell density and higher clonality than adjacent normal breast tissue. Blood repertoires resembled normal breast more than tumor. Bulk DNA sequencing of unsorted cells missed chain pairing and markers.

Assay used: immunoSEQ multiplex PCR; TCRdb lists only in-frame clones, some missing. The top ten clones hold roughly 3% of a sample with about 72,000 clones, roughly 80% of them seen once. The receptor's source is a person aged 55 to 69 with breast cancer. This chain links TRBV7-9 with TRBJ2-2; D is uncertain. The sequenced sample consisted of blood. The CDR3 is CASSSPGVGNTGELFF. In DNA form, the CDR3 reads TGTGCCAGCAGCTCCCCCGGAGTAGGGAACACCGGGGAGCTGTTTTTT. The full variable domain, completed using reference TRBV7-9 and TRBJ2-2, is DTGVSQNPRHKITKRGQNVTFRCDPISEHNRLYWYRQTLGQGPEFLTYFQNEAQLEKSRLLSDRFSAERPKGSFSTLEIQRTEQGDSAMYLCASSSPGVGNTGELFFGEGSRLTVL.